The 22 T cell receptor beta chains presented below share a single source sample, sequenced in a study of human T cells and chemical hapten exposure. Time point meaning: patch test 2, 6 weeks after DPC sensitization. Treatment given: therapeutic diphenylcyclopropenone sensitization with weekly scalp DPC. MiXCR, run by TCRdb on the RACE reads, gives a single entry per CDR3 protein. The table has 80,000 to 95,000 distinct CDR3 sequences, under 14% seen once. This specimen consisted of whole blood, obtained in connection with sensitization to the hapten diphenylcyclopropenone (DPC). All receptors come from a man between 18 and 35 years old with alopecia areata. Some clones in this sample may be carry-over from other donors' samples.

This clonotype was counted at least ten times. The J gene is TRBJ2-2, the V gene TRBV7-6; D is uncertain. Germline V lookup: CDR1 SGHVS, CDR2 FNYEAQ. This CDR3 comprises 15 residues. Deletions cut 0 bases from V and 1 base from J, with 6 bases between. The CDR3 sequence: CASSLAWGNTGELFF. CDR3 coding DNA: TGTGCCAGCAGCTTAGCGTGGGGGAACACCGGGGAGCTGTTTTTT.

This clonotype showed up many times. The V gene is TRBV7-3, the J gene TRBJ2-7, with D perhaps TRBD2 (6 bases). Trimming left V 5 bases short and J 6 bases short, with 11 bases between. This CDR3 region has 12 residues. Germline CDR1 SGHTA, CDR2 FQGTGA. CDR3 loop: CASSPRGSEQYF. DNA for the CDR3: TGTGCCAGCAGCCCGCGGGGATCCGAGCAGTACTTC.

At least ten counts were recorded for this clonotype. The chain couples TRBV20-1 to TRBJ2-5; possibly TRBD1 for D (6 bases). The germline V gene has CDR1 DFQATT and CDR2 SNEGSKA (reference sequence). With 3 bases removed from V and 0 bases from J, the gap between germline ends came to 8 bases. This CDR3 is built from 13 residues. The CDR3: CSASYRDQETQYF. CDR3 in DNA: TGCAGTGCTAGTTACAGGGACCAAGAGACCCAGTACTTC.

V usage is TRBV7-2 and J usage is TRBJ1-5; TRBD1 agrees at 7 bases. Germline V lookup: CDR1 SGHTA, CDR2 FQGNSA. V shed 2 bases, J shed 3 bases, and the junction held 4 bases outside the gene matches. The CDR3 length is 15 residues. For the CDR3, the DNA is TGTGCCAGCAGCTTATACAGGGGCCACAATCAGCCCCAGCATTTT. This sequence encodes CASSLYRGHNQPQHF.

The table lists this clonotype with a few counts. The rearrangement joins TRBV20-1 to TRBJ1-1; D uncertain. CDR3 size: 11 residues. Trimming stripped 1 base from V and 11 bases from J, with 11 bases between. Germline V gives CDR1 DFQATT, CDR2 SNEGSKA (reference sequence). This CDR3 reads CSARGSIGAFF. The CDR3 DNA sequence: TGCAGTGCTAGAGGCAGCATAGGGGCTTTCTTT.

For the CDR3, the DNA is TGTGCCAGCAGTAGAATTGGGCCCTTGGGGACTGAAGCTTTCTTT. It yields the protein CASSRIGPLGTEAFF. This rearrangement joins TRBV11-1 to TRBJ1-1; D gene uncertain. Germline V gene sequence: CDR1 SGHAT, CDR2 FQDESV (reference sequence). The CDR3 covers 15 residues. The ends were cut back, 6 bases at V and 5 bases at J, with 19 bases in the middle.

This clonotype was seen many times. The CDR3 here is CASTQGVVVRTGNTIYF. The CDR3 DNA reads as TGTGCCAGCACCCAGGGGGTCGTCGTTAGGACTGGAAACACCATATATTTT. This rearrangement joins TRBV6-6 to TRBJ1-3, with 7 bases that match TRBD1. J was trimmed by 2 bases and V by 7 bases; bases with no gene match: 14. Germline V gene sequence: CDR1 MNHNY, CDR2 SVGAGI (reference sequence). The CDR3 is 17 amino acids.

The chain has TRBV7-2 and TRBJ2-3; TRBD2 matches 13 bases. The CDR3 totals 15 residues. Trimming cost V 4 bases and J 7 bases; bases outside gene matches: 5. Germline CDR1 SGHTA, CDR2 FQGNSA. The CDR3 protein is CASSSGLAGVNTQYF. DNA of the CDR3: TGTGCCAGCAGCTCCGGACTAGCGGGGGTGAATACGCAGTATTTT.

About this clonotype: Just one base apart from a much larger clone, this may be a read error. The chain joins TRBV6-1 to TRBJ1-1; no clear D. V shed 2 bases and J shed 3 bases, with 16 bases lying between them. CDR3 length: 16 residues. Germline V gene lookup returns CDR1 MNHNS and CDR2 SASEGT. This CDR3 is CASSEPTGSRDTEAFF. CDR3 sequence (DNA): TGTGCCAGCAGTGAACCGACGGGGAGTCGGGACACTGAAGCTTTCTTT.

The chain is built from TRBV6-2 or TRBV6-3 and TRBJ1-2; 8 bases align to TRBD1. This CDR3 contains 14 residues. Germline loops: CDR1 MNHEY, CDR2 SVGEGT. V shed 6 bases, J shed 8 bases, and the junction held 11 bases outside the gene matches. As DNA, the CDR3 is TGTGCCAGCAGCCAGACAGGGGATTTTGGCGGCTACACCTTC. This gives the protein CASSQTGDFGGYTF.

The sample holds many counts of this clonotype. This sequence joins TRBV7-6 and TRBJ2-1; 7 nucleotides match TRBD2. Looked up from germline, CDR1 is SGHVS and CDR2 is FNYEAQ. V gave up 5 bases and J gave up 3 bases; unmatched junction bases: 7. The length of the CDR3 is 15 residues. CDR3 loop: CASSRRSSGYNEQFF. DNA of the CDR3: TGTGCCAGCAGCCGGCGGTCTAGCGGCTACAATGAGCAGTTCTTC. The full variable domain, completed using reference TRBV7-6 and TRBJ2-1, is GAGVSQSPRYKVTKRGQDVALRCDPISGHVSLYWYRQALGQGPEFLTYFNYEAQQDKSGLPNDRFSAERPEGSISTLTIQRTEQRDSAMYRCASSRRSSGYNEQFFGPGTRLTVL.

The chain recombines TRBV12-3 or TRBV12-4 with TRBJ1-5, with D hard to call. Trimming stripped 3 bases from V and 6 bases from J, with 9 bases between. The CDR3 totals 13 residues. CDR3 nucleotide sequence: TGTGCCAGCAGTTTTGCTATCGGTCAGCCCCAGCATTTT. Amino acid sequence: CASSFAIGQPQHF.

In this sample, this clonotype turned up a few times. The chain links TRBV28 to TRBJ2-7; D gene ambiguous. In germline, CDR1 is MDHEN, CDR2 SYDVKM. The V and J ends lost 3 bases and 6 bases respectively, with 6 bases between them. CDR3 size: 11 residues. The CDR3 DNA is TGTGCCAGCAGTTTGTCTAGCGAGCAGTACTTC. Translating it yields CASSLSSEQYF. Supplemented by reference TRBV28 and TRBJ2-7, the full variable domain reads DVKVTQSSRYLVKRTGEKVFLECVQDMDHENMFWYRQDPGLGLRLIYFSYDVKMKEKGDIPEGYSVSREKKERFSLILESASTNQTSMYLCASSLSSEQYFGPGTRLTVT.

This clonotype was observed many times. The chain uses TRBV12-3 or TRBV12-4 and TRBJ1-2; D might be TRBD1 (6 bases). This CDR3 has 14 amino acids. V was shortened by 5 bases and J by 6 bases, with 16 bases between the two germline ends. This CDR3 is CASSALARGDGYTF. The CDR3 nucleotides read TGTGCCAGCAGTGCCTTGGCCAGGGGCGATGGCTACACCTTC.

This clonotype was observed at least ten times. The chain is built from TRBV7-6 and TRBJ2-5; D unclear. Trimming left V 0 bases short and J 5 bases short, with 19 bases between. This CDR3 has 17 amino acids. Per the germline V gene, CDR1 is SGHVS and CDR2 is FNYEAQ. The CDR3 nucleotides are TGTGCCAGCAGCTTAGCCGTCGACCTCCTGGAAGCGGAGACCCAGTACTTC. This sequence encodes CASSLAVDLLEAETQYF.

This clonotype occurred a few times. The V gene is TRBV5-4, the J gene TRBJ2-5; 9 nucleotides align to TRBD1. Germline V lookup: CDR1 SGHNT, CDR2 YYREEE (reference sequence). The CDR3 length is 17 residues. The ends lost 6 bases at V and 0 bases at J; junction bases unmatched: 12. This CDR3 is CASTPQGDRVNQETQYF. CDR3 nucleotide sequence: TGTGCCAGCACCCCCCAAGGGGACAGGGTAAACCAAGAGACCCAGTACTTC.

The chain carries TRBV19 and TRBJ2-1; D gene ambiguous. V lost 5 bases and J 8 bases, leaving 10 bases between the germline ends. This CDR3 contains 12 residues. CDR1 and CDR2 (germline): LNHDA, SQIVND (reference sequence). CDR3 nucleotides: TGTGCCAGTAGTCCCAGCTTCGATGAGCAGTTCTTC. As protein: CASSPSFDEQFF.

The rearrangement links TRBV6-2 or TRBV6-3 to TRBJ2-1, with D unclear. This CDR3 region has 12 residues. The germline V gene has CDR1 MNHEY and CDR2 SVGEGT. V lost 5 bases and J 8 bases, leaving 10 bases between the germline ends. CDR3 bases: TGTGCCAGCAGTCTCTCGCCCTATGAGCAGTTCTTC. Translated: CASSLSPYEQFF.

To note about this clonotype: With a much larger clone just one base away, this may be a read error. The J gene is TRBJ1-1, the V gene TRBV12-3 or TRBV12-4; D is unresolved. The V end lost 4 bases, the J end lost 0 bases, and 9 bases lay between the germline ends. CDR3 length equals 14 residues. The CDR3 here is CASSSRLLNTEAFF. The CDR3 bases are TGTGCCAGCAGTTCCCGGCTCTTGAACACTGAAGCTTTCTTT.

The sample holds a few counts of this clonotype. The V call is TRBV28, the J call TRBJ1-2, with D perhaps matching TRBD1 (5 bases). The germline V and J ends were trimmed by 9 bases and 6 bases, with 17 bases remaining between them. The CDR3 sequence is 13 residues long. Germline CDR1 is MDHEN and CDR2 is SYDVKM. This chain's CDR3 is CASRRASRDGYTF. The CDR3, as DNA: TGTGCCAGTCGTAGGGCCTCCAGGGATGGCTACACCTTC.

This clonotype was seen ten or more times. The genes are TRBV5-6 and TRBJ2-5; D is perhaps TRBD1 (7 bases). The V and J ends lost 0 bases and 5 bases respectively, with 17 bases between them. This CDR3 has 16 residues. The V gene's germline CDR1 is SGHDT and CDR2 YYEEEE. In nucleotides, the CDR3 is TGTGCCAGCAGCTTGGTGCGGGACAGAAGGCGGGAGACCCAGTACTTC. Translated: CASSLVRDRRRETQYF.

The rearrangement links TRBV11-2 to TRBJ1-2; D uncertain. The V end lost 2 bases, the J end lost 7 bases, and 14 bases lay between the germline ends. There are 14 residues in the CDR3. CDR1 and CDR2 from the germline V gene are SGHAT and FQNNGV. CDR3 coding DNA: TGTGCCAGCAGCTTACAAGGGCTTGTTTTTGGCTACACCTTC. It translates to CASSLQGLVFGYTF. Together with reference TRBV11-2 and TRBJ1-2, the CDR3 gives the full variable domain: EAGVAQSPRYKIIEKRQSVAFWCNPISGHATLYWYQQILGQGPKLLIQFQNNGVVDDSQLPKDRFSAERLKGVDSTLKIQPAKLEDSAVYLCASSLQGLVFGYTFGSGTRLTVV.